This T cell receptor (beta chain) was identified during a study of identical twins. General study points: Abundant beta clonotypes from cord blood had fewer insertions, unlike memory repertoires, which showed none. The study based its conclusions on cross-sectional statistical analysis and did not follow the same donors.

Healthy Caucasians provided all donations. Addition of a universal primer site occurred through template switching, and cDNA carried unique molecular identifiers. TCRdb analysed the 5' RACE reads with MiXCR anew, one entry per CDR3 protein. The repertoire holds hundreds of thousands of distinct CDR3 sequences, with about 12% as singletons. The CDR3 totals 16 residues. From germline, CDR1 is MNHNS and CDR2 SASEGT. V lost 6 bases to trimming and J lost 5 bases; unmatched junction nucleotides: 15. About this clonotype itself: The antigen remains undetermined.

These same data were also listed under a study on yellow fever vaccine responses in identical twins.

This receptor was identified in a woman aged 18-35 years in good health. V usage is TRBV6-1 and J usage is TRBJ2-5; 7 nucleotides agree with TRBD2. The sequencing sample was made of PBMCs. CDR3 sequence reads: CASSPDGDYPWETQYF. The CDR3 coding sequence is TGTGCCAGCAGCCCAGATGGGGACTACCCCTGGGAGACCCAGTACTTC.